This T cell receptor (beta chain) stems from a study of CD8+ T cells in alopecia areata. The treatment was: oral pan-JAK inhibitor, 5-10 mg twice daily. Peripheral blood, together with lesional scalp punch biopsies, was collected from alopecia areata patients. General study points: Numerous expanded lesional clones remained in scalp and blood during tofacitinib.

To note about this clone: The antigen is not known.

Germline values: CDR1 MNHEY, CDR2 SVGAGI. This CDR3 has 14 residues. V dropped 5 bases and J dropped 8; count of bases not matched to a gene: 11. Following extraction, RNA underwent reverse transcription to cDNA, which served as the sequencing template. Measured with immunoSEQ multiplex PCR; TCRdb has only the in-frame clones, and not every one. The sample lists 200,000 to 250,000 clones, roughly two fifths seen once, with around 0.48% in the top ten. Sequenced here: CD4+ T cells sorted from blood, sampled around week 34, from a patient treated with tofacitinib. This receptor was identified in a human donor with alopecia areata. V is TRBV6-5 and J is TRBJ1-2; the match to TRBD1 covers 7 bases. The CDR3 region has the DNA TGTGCCAGCAGTCAAGGGACAGCATTGGGGGGCTACACCTTC. It translates to CASSQGTALGGYTF.